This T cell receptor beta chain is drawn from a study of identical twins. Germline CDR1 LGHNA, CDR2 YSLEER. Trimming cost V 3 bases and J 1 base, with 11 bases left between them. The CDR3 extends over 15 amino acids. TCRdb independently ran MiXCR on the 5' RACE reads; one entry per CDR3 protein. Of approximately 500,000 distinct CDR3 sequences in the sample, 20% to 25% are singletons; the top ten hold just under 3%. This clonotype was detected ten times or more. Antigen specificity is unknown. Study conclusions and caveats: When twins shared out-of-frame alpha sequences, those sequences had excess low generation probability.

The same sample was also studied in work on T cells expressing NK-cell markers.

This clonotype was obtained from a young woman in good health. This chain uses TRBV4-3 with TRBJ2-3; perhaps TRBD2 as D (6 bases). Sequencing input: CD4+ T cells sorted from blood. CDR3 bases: TGCGCCAGCAGCCAGACCCTAGCGCGCACAGATACGCAGTATTTT. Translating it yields CASSQTLARTDTQYF.